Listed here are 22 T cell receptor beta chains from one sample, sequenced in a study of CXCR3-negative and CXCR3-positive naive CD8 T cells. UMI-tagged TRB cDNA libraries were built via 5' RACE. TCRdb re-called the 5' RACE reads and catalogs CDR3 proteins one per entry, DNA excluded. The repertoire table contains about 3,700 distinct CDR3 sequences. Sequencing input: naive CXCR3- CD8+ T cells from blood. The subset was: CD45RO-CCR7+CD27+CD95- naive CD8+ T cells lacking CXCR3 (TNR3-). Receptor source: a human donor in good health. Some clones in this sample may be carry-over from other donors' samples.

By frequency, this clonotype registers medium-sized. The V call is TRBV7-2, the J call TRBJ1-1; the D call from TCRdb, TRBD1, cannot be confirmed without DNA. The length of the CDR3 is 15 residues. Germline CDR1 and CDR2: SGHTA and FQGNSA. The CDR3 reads CASSWQGNSNTEAFF.

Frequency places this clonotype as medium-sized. The CDR3 spells CSVGPQGGTGELFF. The V gene is TRBV29-1, the J gene TRBJ2-2; TCRdb outputs TRBD2, but without DNA this stays unchecked. Germline assignment: CDR1 SQVTM and CDR2 ANQGSEA. The CDR3 has 14 residues.

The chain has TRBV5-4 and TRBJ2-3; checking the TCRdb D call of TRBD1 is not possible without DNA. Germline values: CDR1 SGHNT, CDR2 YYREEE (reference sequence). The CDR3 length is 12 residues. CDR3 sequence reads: CASSSGEDTQYF.

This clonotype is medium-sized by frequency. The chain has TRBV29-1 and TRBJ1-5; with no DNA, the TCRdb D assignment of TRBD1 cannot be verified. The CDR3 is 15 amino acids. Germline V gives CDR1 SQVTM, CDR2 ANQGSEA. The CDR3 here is CSVGTGEKGNQPQHF.

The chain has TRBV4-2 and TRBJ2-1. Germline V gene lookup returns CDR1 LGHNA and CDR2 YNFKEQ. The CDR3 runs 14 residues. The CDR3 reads CASSQEELVNEQFF.

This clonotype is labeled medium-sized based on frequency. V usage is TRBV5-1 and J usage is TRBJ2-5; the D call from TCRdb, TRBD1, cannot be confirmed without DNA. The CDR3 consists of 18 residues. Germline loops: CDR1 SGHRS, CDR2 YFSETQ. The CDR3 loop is CASSTSDRPRTYQETQYF.

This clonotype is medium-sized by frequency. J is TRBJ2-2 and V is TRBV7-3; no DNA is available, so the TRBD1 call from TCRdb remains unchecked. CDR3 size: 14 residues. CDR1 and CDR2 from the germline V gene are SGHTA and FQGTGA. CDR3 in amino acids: CASSSTGLTGELFF.

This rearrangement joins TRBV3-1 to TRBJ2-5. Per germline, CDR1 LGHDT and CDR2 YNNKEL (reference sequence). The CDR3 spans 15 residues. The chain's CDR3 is CASSQDQGHTETQYF.

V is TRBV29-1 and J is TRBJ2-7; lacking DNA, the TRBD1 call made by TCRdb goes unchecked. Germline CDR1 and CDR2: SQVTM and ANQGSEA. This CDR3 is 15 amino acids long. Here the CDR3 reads CSVLGRHTSSYEQYF.

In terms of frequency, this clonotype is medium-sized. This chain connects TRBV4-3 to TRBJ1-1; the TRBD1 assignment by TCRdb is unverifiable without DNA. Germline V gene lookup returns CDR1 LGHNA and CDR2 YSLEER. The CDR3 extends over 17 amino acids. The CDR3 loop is CASSQVVVGTGHTEAFF.

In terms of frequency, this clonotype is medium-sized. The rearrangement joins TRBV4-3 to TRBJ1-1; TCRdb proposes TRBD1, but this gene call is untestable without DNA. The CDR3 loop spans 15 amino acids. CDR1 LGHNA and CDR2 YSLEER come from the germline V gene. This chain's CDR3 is CASSPPGTGEREAFF.

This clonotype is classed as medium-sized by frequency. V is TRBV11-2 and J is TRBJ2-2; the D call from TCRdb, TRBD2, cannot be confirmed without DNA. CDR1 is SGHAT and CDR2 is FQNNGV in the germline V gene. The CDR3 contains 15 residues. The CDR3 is CASSRTSGNTGELFF.

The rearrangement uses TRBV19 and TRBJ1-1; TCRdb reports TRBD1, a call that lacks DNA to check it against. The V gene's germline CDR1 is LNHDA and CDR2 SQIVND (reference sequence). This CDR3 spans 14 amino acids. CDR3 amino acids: CASSIDGDSTEAFF.

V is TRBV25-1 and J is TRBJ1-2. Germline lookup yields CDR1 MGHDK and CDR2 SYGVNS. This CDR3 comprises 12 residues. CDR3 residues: CASSEGGDGYTF.

CDR3 sequence: CASNLIENNEQFF. The chain links TRBV6-6 to TRBJ2-1. CDR1 MNHNY and CDR2 SVGAGI come from the germline V gene (reference sequence). The length of the CDR3 is 13 residues.

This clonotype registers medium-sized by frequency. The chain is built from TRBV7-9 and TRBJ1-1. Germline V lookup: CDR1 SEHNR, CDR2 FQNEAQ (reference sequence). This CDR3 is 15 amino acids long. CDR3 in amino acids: CASSLAVGKNTEAFF.

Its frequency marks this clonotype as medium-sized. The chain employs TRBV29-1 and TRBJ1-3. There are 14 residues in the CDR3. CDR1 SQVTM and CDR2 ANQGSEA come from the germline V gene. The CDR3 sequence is CSVEHFDSGNTIYF.

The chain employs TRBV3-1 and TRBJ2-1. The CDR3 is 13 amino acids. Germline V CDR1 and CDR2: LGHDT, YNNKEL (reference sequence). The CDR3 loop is CASSRQPSNEQFF.

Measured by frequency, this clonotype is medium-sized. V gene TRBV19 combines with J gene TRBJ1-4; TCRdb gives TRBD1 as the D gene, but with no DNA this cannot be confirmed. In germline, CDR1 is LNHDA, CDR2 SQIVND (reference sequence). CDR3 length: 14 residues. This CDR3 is CASRRDTTNEKLFF.

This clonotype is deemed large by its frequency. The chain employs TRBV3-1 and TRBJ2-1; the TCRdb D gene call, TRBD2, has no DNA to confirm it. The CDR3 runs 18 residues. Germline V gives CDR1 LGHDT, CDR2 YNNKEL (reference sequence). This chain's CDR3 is CASSSPRFPSGGYNEQFF.

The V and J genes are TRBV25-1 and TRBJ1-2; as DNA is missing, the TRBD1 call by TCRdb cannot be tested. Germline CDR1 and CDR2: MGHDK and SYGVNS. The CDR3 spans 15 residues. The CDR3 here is CASSEYYGGAYGYTF.

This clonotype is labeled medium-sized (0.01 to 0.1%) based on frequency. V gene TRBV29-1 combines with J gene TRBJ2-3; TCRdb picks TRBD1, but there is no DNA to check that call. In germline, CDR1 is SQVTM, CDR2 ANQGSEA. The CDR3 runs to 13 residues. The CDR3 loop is CSVEGQNTDTQYF.